These 15 T cell receptor beta chains were all obtained from the same sample, sequenced in a study of OX40 agonist ivuxolimab in advanced cancers. This table comes from immunoSEQ multiplex PCR, and its TCRdb copy is limited to in-frame clones, with some not included. This table has 85,000 to 100,000 clones, roughly 94% appearing once. This specimen was CD4+ or CD8+ T cells sorted from blood, taken in a trial of the OX40 agonist ivuxolimab. The receptors come from an adult with an advanced solid tumor such as melanoma, head and neck, liver or kidney cancer.

The chain recombines TRBV6-5 with TRBJ1-1, with D unresolved. The germline V gene encodes CDR1 MNHEY and CDR2 SVGAGI. The length of the CDR3 is 14 residues. With 6 bases removed from V and 7 bases from J, the gap between germline ends came to 18 bases. CDR3 loop: CASSHGRIVGEAFF. In nucleotides, the CDR3 is TGTGCCAGCAGCCACGGCAGGATAGTGGGTGAAGCTTTCTTT.

The V call is TRBV4-3, the J call TRBJ1-2; TRBD1 matches at 9 bases. The CDR3 is made up of 16 amino acids. V lost 0 bases and J lost 7; bases outside the gene matches: 9. The germline gives CDR1 LGHNA, CDR2 YSLEER. The DNA for the CDR3 is TGCGCCAGCAGCCAAGACGAGACAGGGGGAAGACGTGGCTACACCTTC. Translated: CASSQDETGGRRGYTF.

The V call is TRBV9, the J call TRBJ2-3; 10 bases fit TRBD2. J lost 1 base, V lost 2 bases, and 10 bases had no gene match. Germline V gene data show CDR1 as SGDLS and CDR2 as YYNGEE. This CDR3 has 18 amino acids. The CDR3 coding sequence is TGTGCCAGCAGCGTGCCTAGTGGACTAGCGGACCGCACAGATACGCAGTATTTT. The encoded protein is CASSVPSGLADRTDTQYF.

The rearrangement uses TRBV4-3 and TRBJ2-3, with D maybe TRBD2 (6 bases). The CDR3 is made up of 14 amino acids. V shed 1 base and J shed 6 bases, with 11 bases lying between them. CDR1 is LGHNA, CDR2 YSLEER, per germline. As DNA, the CDR3 is TGCGCCAGCAGCCAAGTCATGGGACTGGATACGCAGTATTTT. It translates to CASSQVMGLDTQYF.

In regard to this clone: The junction differs from germline at one of its ends, possibly a read error. J is TRBJ2-2 and V is TRBV7-6, with 9 bases that match TRBD1. The CDR3 is 14 residues long. CDR1 and CDR2 (germline): SGHVS, FNYEAQ. Here the CDR3 DNA reads TGTGCCAGCAGCGGACAGGGGAACGCCGGGGAGCTGTTTTTT. This encodes CASSGQGNAGELFF.

This clone was counted a single time. This CDR3 is CASKGTGAGANVLTF. The CDR3 DNA reads as TGTGCCAGCAAAGGGACAGGAGCTGGGGCCAACGTCCTGACTTTC. The chain links TRBV14 to TRBJ2-6, with TRBD1 matching 8 bases. Trimming took 7 bases from V and 2 from J; bases not matched to a gene: 4. In germline, CDR1 is SGHDN, CDR2 FVKESK. The CDR3 is 15 amino acids.

This clone was seen once. The genes are TRBV7-9 and TRBJ2-7, with D possibly TRBD2 on 5 matching bases. This CDR3 is built from 15 residues. The V gene lost 5 bases and the J gene lost 5 bases, with 19 bases spanning the gap. Germline V gene data show CDR1 as SEHNR and CDR2 as FQNEAQ (reference sequence). In nucleotides, the CDR3 is TGTGCCAGCAGCCCAGGACTCCAACGGAGGAACGAGCAGTACTTC. Its translation: CASSPGLQRRNEQYF.

The chain has TRBV28 and TRBJ1-5; 7 bases line up with TRBD1. With 3 bases clipped from V and 1 base from J, the junction kept 9 bases outside the gene matches. The CDR3 has 17 amino acids. Per the germline V gene, CDR1 is MDHEN and CDR2 is SYDVKM. Here the CDR3 DNA reads TGTGCCAGCAGTTTGTGGGCAGGGGGTTCGAGCAATCAGCCCCAGCATTTT. Its translation: CASSLWAGGSSNQPQHF.

V is TRBV11-2 and J is TRBJ1-2; D is unresolved. The CDR3 covers 12 residues. The ends were cut back, 6 bases at V and 5 bases at J, with 10 bases in the middle. Looked up from germline, CDR1 is SGHAT and CDR2 is FQNNGV. The CDR3 sequence is CASRPLGYGYTF. The CDR3 nucleotides are TGTGCCAGCAGACCTCTAGGATATGGCTACACCTTC.

This chain uses TRBV5-1 with TRBJ1-3; possible D gene TRBD1, 6 bases. Germline loops: CDR1 SGHRS, CDR2 YFSETQ. CDR3 length equals 13 residues. V was cut by 0 bases and J by 6 bases, with 7 bases left in between. The CDR3 reads CASSLAGANTIYF. CDR3 nucleotides: TGCGCCAGCAGCTTGGCAGGGGCAAACACCATATATTTT.

The chain employs TRBV7-9 and TRBJ1-1, with 9 bases aligning to TRBD1. With 5 bases clipped from V and 6 bases from J, the junction kept 7 bases outside the gene matches. The germline V gene encodes CDR1 SEHNR and CDR2 FQNEAQ (reference sequence). The CDR3 runs 14 residues. The CDR3 loop reads CASSETGTGPEAFF. In DNA, the CDR3 is TGTGCCAGCAGCGAAACCGGGACAGGGCCTGAAGCTTTCTTT.

The V and J genes are TRBV30 and TRBJ2-7, with 14 bases lining up with TRBD2. Germline-derived CDR1 and CDR2 are GTSNPN and SVGIG (reference sequence). The V gene end was trimmed by 1 base and the J gene end by 1 base; junction bases not matched to a gene: 9. The CDR3 is 18 residues long. In DNA form, the CDR3 reads TGTGCCTGGAGTGGAGGGACTAGCGGGAGCGGAACTTCCTACGAGCAGTACTTC. Translated: CAWSGGTSGSGTSYEQYF.

The rearrangement joins TRBV2 to TRBJ2-6, with D unclear. The CDR3 loop spans 14 amino acids. Germline V gives CDR1 SNHLY, CDR2 FYNNEI. The V and J ends lost 11 bases and 2 bases respectively, with 13 bases between them. This chain's CDR3 is CAVRTTAGANVLTF. CDR3 sequence (DNA): TGTGCCGTTCGAACTACCGCTGGGGCCAACGTCCTGACTTTC.

The V gene is TRBV4-3, the J gene TRBJ2-3; 9 bases are shared with TRBD2. This CDR3 spans 16 amino acids. Germline CDR1 and CDR2: LGHNA and YSLEER. The V segment lost 0 bases and the J segment 3 bases; nucleotides outside the gene matches: 4. CDR3 amino acids: CASSQEAGGRTDTQYF. CDR3 DNA: TGCGCCAGCAGCCAAGAGGCGGGAGGGCGGACAGATACGCAGTATTTT.

The V call is TRBV7-2, the J call TRBJ2-1, with D tentatively TRBD2 (6 bases). Germline lookup yields CDR1 SGHTA and CDR2 FQGNSA. The length of the CDR3 is 15 residues. The ends were cut back, 2 bases at V and 7 bases at J, with 15 bases in the middle. The CDR3 nucleotides read TGTGCCAGCAGCTTACTAGGGCTAGCGAGTAATGAGCAGTTCTTC. It yields the protein CASSLLGLASNEQFF.